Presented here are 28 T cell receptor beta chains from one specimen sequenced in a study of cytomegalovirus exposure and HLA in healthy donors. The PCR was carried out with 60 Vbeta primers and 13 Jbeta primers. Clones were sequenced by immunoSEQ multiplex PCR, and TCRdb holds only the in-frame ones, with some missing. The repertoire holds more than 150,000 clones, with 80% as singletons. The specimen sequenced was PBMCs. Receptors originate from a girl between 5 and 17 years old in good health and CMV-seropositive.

This CDR3 reads CASSSDRERTEAFF. The DNA of the CDR3 is TGTGCCAGCAGCTCGGACAGGGAAAGAACTGAAGCTTTCTTT. The chain carries TRBV7-9 and TRBJ1-1; the match to TRBD1 covers 8 bases. With 4 bases clipped from V and 5 bases from J, the junction kept 6 bases outside the gene matches. This CDR3 has 14 residues. Looked up from germline, CDR1 is SEHNR and CDR2 is FQNEAQ (reference sequence).

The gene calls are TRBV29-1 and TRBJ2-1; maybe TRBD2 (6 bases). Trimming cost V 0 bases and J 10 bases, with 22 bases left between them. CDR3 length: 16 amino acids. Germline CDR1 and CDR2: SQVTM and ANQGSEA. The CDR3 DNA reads TGCAGCGTTGAAGATGGCCCGGGACTCCGGTCAGCGGAGCAGTTCTTC. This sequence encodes CSVEDGPGLRSAEQFF.

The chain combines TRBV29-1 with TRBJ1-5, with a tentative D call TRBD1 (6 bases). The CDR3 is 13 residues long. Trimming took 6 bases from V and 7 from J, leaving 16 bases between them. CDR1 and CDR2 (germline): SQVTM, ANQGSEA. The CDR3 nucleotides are TGCAGCGTAACTACAGGGCTCGGACAGCCCCAGCATTTT. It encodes CSVTTGLGQPQHF.

The CDR3 is CASSSGTSGKGDTQYF. CDR3 sequence (DNA): TGCGCCAGCAGTAGCGGGACTAGCGGGAAGGGAGATACGCAGTATTTT. V gene TRBV10-1 combines with J gene TRBJ2-3; 13 bases map to TRBD2. Trimming at V came to 5 bases and at J to 5 bases, leaving 7 bases not matched to a gene. Germline V gene data show CDR1 as WNHNN and CDR2 as SYGVQD (reference sequence). The CDR3 totals 16 residues.

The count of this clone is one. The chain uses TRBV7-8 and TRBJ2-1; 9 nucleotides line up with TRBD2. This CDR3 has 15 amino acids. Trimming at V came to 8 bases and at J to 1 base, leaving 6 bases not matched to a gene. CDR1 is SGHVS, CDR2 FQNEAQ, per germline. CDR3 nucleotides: TGTGCCAGCTTACCAGCGGGAGGTTCCTACAATGAGCAGTTCTTC. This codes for CASLPAGGSYNEQFF.

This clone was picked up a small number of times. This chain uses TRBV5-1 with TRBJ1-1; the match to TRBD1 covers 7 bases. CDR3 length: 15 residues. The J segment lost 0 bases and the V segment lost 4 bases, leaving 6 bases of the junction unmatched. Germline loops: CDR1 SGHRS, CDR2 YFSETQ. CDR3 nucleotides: TGCGCCAGCAGCGCCTCGACAGGGTTGAACACTGAAGCTTTCTTT. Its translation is CASSASTGLNTEAFF.

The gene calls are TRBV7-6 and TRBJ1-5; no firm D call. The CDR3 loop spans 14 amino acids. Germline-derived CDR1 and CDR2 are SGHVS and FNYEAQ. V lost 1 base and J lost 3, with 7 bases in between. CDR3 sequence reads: CASSLGGYNQPQHF. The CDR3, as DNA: TGTGCCAGCAGCTTAGGAGGCTACAATCAGCCCCAGCATTTT.

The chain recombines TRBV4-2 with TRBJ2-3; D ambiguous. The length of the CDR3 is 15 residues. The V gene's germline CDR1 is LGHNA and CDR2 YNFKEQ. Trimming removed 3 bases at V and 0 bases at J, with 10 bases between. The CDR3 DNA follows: TGTGCCAGCAGCCAGAGCACTGCCAGCACAGATACGCAGTATTTT. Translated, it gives CASSQSTASTDTQYF.

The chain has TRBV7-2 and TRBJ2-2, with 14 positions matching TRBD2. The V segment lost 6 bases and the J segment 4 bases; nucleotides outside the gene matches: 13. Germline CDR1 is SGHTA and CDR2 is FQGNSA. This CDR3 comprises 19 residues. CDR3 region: CASRYPGLAGEQSTGELFF. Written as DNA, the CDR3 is TGTGCCAGCAGATATCCGGGACTAGCGGGAGAGCAGTCCACCGGGGAGCTGTTTTTT.

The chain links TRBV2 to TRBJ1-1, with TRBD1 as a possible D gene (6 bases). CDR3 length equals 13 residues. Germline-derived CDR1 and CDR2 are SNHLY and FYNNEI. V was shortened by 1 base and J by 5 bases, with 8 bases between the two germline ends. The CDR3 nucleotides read TGTGCCAGCAGTGAAGGCAGGGGAACTGAAGCTTTCTTT. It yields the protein CASSEGRGTEAFF. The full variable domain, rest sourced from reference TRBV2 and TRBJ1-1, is EPEVTQTPSHQVTQMGQEVILRCVPISNHLYFYWYRQILGQKVEFLVSFYNNEISEKSEIFDDQFSVERPDGSNFTLKIRSTKLEDSAMYFCASSEGRGTEAFFGQGTRLTVV.

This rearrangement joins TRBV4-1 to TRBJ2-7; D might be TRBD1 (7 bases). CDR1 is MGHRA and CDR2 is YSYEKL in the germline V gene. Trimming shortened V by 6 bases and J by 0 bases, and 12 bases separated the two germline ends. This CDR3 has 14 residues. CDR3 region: CASRRDSSSYEQYF. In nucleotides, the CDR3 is TGCGCCAGCAGGCGGGACAGCAGCTCCTACGAGCAGTACTTC.

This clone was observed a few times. Written as DNA, the CDR3 is TGTGCCAGTAGGGGGGGAGCAACTAATGAAAAACTGTTTTTT. It encodes CASRGGATNEKLFF. This chain uses TRBV19 with TRBJ1-4; tentative D call: TRBD1 (5 bases). Germline V gene data show CDR1 as LNHDA and CDR2 as SQIVND (reference sequence). V was trimmed by 6 bases and J by 0 bases, leaving 8 bases between them. The CDR3 contains 14 residues.

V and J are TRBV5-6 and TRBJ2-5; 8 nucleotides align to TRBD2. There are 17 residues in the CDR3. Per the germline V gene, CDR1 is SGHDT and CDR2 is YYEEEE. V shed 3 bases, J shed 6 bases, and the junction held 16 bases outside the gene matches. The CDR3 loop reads CASSSRRLAPADKTQYF. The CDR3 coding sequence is TGTGCCAGCAGCTCGAGAAGACTAGCGCCCGCCGACAAGACCCAGTACTTC.

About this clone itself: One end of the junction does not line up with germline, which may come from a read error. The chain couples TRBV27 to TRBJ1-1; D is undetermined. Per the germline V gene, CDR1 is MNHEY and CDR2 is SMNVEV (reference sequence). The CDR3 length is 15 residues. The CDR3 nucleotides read TGTGCCAGCAGCTTATTTCAGACAATGAACACTGAAGCTTTCTTT. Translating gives CASSLFQTMNTEAFF.

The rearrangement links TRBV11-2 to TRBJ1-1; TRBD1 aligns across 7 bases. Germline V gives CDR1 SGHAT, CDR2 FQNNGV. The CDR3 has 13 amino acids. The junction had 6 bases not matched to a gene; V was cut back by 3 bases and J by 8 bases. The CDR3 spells CASSLSTQGEAFF. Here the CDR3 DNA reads TGTGCCAGCAGCTTGAGTACACAGGGGGAAGCTTTCTTT.

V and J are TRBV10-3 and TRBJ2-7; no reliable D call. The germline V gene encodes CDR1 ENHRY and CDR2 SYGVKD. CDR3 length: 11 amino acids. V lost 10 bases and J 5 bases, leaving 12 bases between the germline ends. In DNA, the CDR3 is TGTGCCACCGCCTGGGCCAACGAGCAGTACTTC. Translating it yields CATAWANEQYF.

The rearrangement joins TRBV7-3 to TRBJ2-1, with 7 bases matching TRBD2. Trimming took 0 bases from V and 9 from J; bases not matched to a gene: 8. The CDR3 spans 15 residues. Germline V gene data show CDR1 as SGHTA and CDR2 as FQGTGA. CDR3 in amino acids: CASSLTDASGVEQFF. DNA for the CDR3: TGTGCCAGCAGCTTAACAGATGCTAGCGGTGTTGAGCAGTTCTTC.

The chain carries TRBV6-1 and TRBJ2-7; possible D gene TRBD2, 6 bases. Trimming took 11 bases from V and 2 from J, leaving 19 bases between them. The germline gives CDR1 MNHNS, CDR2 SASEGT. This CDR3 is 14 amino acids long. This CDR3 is CAARRQRVPYEQYF. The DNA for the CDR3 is TGTGCCGCAAGAAGGCAGCGGGTCCCCTACGAGCAGTACTTC.

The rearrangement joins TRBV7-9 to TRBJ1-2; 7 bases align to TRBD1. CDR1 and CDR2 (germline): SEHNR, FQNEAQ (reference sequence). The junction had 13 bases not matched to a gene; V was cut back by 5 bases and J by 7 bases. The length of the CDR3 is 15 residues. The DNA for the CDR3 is TGTGCCAGCAGCCATCAGGACAGGCTGGGATCTGGCTACACCTTC. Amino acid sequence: CASSHQDRLGSGYTF.

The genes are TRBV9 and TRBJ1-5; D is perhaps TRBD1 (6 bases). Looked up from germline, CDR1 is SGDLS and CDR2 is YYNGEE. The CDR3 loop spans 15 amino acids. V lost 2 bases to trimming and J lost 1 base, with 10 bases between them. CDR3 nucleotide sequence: TGTGCCAGCAGCGTCGGGGGGGCGAGCAATCAGCCCCAGCATTTT. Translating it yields CASSVGGASNQPQHF. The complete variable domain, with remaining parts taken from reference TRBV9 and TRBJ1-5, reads DSGVTQTPKHLITATGQRVTLRCSPRSGDLSVYWYQQSLDQGLQFLIQYYNGEERAKGNILERFSAQQFPDLHSELNLSSLELGDSALYFCASSVGGASNQPQHFGDGTRLSIL.

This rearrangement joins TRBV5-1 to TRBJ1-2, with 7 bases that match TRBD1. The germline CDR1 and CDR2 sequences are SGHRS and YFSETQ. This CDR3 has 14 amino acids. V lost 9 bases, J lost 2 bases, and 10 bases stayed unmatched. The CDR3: CATTTGSGNYGYTF. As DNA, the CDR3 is TGCGCCACCACGACAGGGTCAGGAAACTATGGCTACACCTTC.

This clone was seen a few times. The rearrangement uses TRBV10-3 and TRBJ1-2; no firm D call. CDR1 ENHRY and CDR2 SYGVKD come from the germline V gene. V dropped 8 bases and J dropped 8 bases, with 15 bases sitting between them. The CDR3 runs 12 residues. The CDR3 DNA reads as TGTGCCATCGACGAGGGTGGTTACGGCTACACCTTC. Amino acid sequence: CAIDEGGYGYTF.

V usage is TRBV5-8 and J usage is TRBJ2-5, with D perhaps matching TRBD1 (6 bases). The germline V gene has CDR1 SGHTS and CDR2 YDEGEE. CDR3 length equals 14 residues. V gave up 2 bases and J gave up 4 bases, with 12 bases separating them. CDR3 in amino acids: CASSFIGGRETQYF. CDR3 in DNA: TGTGCCAGCAGCTTTATAGGGGGACGAGAGACCCAGTACTTC.

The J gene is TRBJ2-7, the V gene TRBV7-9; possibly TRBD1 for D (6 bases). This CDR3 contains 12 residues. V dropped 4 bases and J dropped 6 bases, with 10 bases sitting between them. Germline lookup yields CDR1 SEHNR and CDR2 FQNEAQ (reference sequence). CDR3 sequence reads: CASSSRQAEQYF. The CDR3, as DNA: TGTGCCAGCAGCTCGCGACAGGCCGAGCAGTACTTC.

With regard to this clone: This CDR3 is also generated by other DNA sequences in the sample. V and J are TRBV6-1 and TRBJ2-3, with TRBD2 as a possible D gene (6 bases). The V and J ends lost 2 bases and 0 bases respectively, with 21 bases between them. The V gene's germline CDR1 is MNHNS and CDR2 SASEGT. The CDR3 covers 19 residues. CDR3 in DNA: TGTGCCAGCAGTGAATGGGTCGGGAACGCAGGACTAAGCACAGATACGCAGTATTTT. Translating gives CASSEWVGNAGLSTDTQYF.

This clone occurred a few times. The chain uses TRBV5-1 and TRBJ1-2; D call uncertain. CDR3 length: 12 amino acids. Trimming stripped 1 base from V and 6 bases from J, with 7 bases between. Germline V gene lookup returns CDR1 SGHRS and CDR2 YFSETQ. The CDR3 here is CASSLIGDGYTF. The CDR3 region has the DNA TGCGCCAGCAGCTTGATCGGGGATGGCTACACCTTC.

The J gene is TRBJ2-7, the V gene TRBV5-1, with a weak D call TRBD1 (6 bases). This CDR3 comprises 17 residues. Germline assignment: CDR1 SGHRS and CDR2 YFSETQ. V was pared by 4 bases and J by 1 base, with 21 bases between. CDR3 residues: CASSSYPRGSPSYEQYF. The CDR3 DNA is TGCGCCAGCAGCAGCTACCCCAGGGGTAGTCCTTCCTACGAGCAGTACTTC.

CDR3 residues: CASSLAGTSGTNEQFF. The CDR3 DNA reads as TGTGCCAGCAGCTTGGCCGGGACTAGCGGGACCAATGAGCAGTTCTTC. The chain couples TRBV5-6 to TRBJ2-1, with 13 bases identical to TRBD2. Unmatched junction bases numbered 3, after V lost 0 bases and J lost 6 bases. CDR1 is SGHDT and CDR2 is YYEEEE in the germline V gene. This CDR3 spans 16 amino acids.